One and the same sample provided the 23 T cell receptor beta chains below, sequenced in a study of vaccination and CD4 T cells after COVID-19. Treatment: approximately nine-day PBMC culture with coronavirus spike peptide pools or control peptides (ViraFEST assay). Before the COVID-19 pandemic (2011-2018), CD4+ T cells were obtained from the unexposed donor. For these receptors, no antigen is known. The Oncomine TCR Beta short-read assay generated sequence data from the DNA of cultured CD4+ T cells. Genomic DNA was drawn out of CD4+ T cells grown in culture. TCRdb fed the PCR reads into MiXCR, producing one record per CDR3 protein. The sample lists some 9,200 distinct CDR3 sequences; 35% to 45% were seen once. Sequenced material: CD4+ T cells from blood, cultured in vitro. The source of these receptors is a human donor in good health.

J is TRBJ2-4 and V is TRBV28; D may correspond to TRBD1 or TRBD2 (6 bases each). Trimming shortened V by 2 bases and J by 4 bases, and 9 bases separated the two germline ends. Germline V CDR1 and CDR2: MDHEN, SYDVKM. The CDR3 runs to 14 residues. CDR3 nucleotides: TGTGCCAGCAGTTTAGTAGGGGGGAAAAACATTCAGTACTTC. Translating it yields CASSLVGGKNIQYF. The whole variable domain, remainder taken from reference TRBV28 and TRBJ2-4, is DVKVTQSSRYLVKRTGEKVFLECVQDMDHENMFWYRQDPGLGLRLIYFSYDVKMKEKGDIPEGYSVSREKKERFSLILESASTNQTSMYLCASSLVGGKNIQYFGAGTRLSVL.

The V and J genes are TRBV6-2 or TRBV6-3 and TRBJ2-7; D not certain. The CDR3 covers 16 residues. Trimming cost V 0 bases and J 2 bases, with 14 bases left between them. From germline, CDR1 is MNHEY and CDR2 SVGEGT. The CDR3 region has the DNA TGTGCCAGCAGTTACTCGATCCCCCGGCGGACCTACGAGCAGTACTTC. This sequence encodes CASSYSIPRRTYEQYF.

This clonotype was counted a few times. This chain links TRBV29-1 with TRBJ1-2; D remains ambiguous. CDR3 length equals 12 residues. Trimming shortened V by 7 bases and J by 8 bases, and 17 bases separated the two germline ends. Germline assignment: CDR1 SQVTM and CDR2 ANQGSEA. The CDR3 DNA is TGCAGCGCTGAGGACTCCCAGAAGGGCTACACCTTC. Its translation: CSAEDSQKGYTF. Looking up the rest from reference TRBV29-1 and TRBJ1-2 gives the full variable domain: SAVISQKPSRDICQRGTSLTIQCQVDSQVTMMFWYRQQPGQSLTLIATANQGSEATYESGFVIDKFPISRPNLTFSTLTVSNMSPEDSSIYLCSAEDSQKGYTFGSGTRLTVV.

This clonotype came up a few times. In DNA form, the CDR3 reads TGCGCCAGCAGCTTGGAAGGGATAGATACGCAGTATTTT. Amino acid sequence: CASSLEGIDTQYF. The chain carries TRBV5-1 and TRBJ2-3; D is unresolved. Germline V gene lookup returns CDR1 SGHRS and CDR2 YFSETQ. The CDR3 loop spans 13 amino acids. Trimming removed 0 bases from V and 5 bases from J, with 7 bases in between.

The chain links TRBV14 to TRBJ2-7; possible D gene TRBD1, 6 bases. The CDR3 runs 14 residues. The germline V and J ends were trimmed by 3 bases and 7 bases, with 16 bases remaining between them. Germline V gene data show CDR1 as SGHDN and CDR2 as FVKESK. CDR3 sequence: CASSHYGTSKEQYF. The DNA of the CDR3 is TGTGCCAGCAGCCACTACGGGACATCGAAAGAGCAGTACTTC. The full variable domain, in which reference TRBV14 and TRBJ2-7 provide the parts outside the CDR3, is EAGVTQFPSHSVIEKGQTVTLRCDPISGHDNLYWYRRVMGKEIKFLLHFVKESKQDESGMPNNRFLAERTGGTYSTLKVQPAELEDSGVYFCASSHYGTSKEQYFGPGTRLTVT.

The chain uses TRBV6-2 or TRBV6-3 and TRBJ1-2, with TRBD1 identical over 12 bases. CDR1 and CDR2 from the germline V gene are MNHEY and SVGEGT. The CDR3 covers 15 residues. V shed 6 bases and J 6 bases; nucleotides not matched to a gene: 8. As DNA, the CDR3 is TGTGCCAGCAGCTACAGGGGACAGGGGGCGCATGGCTACACCTTC. Amino acid sequence: CASSYRGQGAHGYTF.

The V call is TRBV7-2, the J call TRBJ2-5; 8 nucleotides align to TRBD2. Per germline, CDR1 SGHTA and CDR2 FQGNSA. This CDR3 comprises 15 residues. V lost 1 base and J lost 4; bases outside the gene matches: 5. CDR3 DNA: TGTGCCAGCAGCTTAGTGGCGGGAGGCGTAGAGACCCAGTACTTC. Translation gives CASSLVAGGVETQYF.

The rearrangement uses TRBV20-1 and TRBJ2-1, with 11 positions matching TRBD2. CDR3 length: 13 residues. CDR1 DFQATT and CDR2 SNEGSKA come from the germline V gene (reference sequence). V lost 6 bases and J lost 8; bases outside the gene matches: 6. The CDR3 loop reads CSAVLAGVYEQFF. CDR3 bases: TGCAGTGCCGTACTAGCGGGAGTCTATGAGCAGTTCTTC.

CDR3 sequence reads: CASTMDSFKGYTF. The CDR3 DNA follows: TGTGCCAGTACTATGGACAGCTTTAAGGGCTACACCTTC. This rearrangement joins TRBV19 to TRBJ1-2, with D possibly TRBD1 on 6 matching bases. Germline V gene sequence: CDR1 LNHDA, CDR2 SQIVND (reference sequence). Trimming cost V 7 bases and J 8 bases, with 17 bases left between them. The length of the CDR3 is 13 residues. Using reference TRBV19 and TRBJ1-2 for the parts outside the CDR3, the full variable domain is DGGITQSPKYLFRKEGQNVTLSCEQNLNHDAMYWYRQDPGQGLRLIYYSQIVNDFQKGDIAEGYSVSREKKESFPLTVTSAQKNPTAFYLCASTMDSFKGYTFGSGTRLTVV.

This clonotype was counted only a few times. J is TRBJ2-7 and V is TRBV6-2 or TRBV6-3; D is unresolved. Deletions cut 6 bases from V and 2 bases from J, with 8 bases between. Germline CDR1 is MNHEY and CDR2 is SVGEGT. The CDR3 covers 12 residues. The CDR3 coding sequence is TGTGCCAGCAGGGCGGAGCCCTACGAGCAGTACTTC. It is translated as CASRAEPYEQYF.

The V gene is TRBV7-6, the J gene TRBJ2-7; D is unresolved. V shed 4 bases and J shed 3 bases, with 22 bases lying between them. The CDR3 loop spans 17 amino acids. In germline, CDR1 is SGHVS, CDR2 FNYEAQ. The CDR3 reads CASSYSGSSLDVYEQYF. The DNA of the CDR3 is TGTGCCAGCAGCTATTCCGGCTCCTCTTTGGACGTCTACGAGCAGTACTTC.

The chain links TRBV19 to TRBJ1-1; 8 positions match TRBD1. The CDR3 runs to 13 residues. Germline CDR1 is LNHDA and CDR2 is SQIVND (reference sequence). With 4 bases clipped from V and 8 bases from J, the junction kept 6 bases outside the gene matches. CDR3: CASSNDRGPEAFF. The CDR3 DNA reads TGTGCCAGTAGTAATGACAGGGGTCCCGAAGCTTTCTTT. The full variable domain, its missing parts supplied by reference TRBV19 and TRBJ1-1, is DGGITQSPKYLFRKEGQNVTLSCEQNLNHDAMYWYRQDPGQGLRLIYYSQIVNDFQKGDIAEGYSVSREKKESFPLTVTSAQKNPTAFYLCASSNDRGPEAFFGQGTRLTVV.

This clonotype appeared once. The chain employs TRBV5-1 and TRBJ1-1; the D is unclear. Germline CDR1 and CDR2: SGHRS and YFSETQ. V was trimmed by 4 bases and J by 1 base, leaving 5 bases between them. The CDR3 covers 12 residues. CDR3 sequence reads: CASSLQNTEAFF. CDR3 bases: TGCGCCAGCAGCCTACAGAACACTGAAGCTTTCTTT.

This clonotype is labeled as medium-sized. This sequence joins TRBV6-1 and TRBJ1-5; TRBD1 might be the D (5 bases). CDR1 is MNHNS and CDR2 is SASEGT in the germline V gene. The length of the CDR3 is 11 residues. V lost 8 bases, J lost 7 bases, and 9 bases lay in between. The CDR3 coding sequence is TGTGCCAGCGGGACGGGCCAGCCCCAGCATTTT. Its translation is CASGTGQPQHF.

J is TRBJ2-2 and V is TRBV27, with D tentatively TRBD1 (5 bases). The CDR3 contains 15 residues. The germline V gene has CDR1 MNHEY and CDR2 SMNVEV (reference sequence). The V gene lost 2 bases and the J gene lost 2 bases, with 9 bases spanning the gap. In nucleotides, the CDR3 is TGTGCCAGCAGTTTAACGACAGCCAACACCGGGGAGCTGTTTTTT. It codes for CASSLTTANTGELFF.

The chain is built from TRBV7-2 and TRBJ1-1; D gene unclear. The germline CDR1 and CDR2 sequences are SGHTA and FQGNSA. V lost 5 bases to trimming and J lost 2 bases, with 15 bases between them. The CDR3 sequence is 15 residues long. The CDR3 nucleotides read TGTGCCAGCAGCAACCCCGGGAGTGCTAACACTGAAGCTTTCTTT. It translates to CASSNPGSANTEAFF.

This clonotype has only a few counts. This chain connects TRBV6-5 to TRBJ1-2, with D perhaps matching TRBD1 (6 bases). The germline gives CDR1 MNHEY, CDR2 SVGAGI. The CDR3 loop spans 14 amino acids. Trimming cost V 4 bases and J 2 bases, with 11 bases left between them. CDR3 sequence (DNA): TGTGCCAGCAGTTGGAGGGGGAGGAACTATGGCTACACCTTC. This translates into CASSWRGRNYGYTF.

This clonotype was seen a few times. V usage is TRBV20-1 and J usage is TRBJ2-7; TRBD1 aligns across 9 bases. Per germline, CDR1 DFQATT and CDR2 SNEGSKA (reference sequence). The ends lost 6 bases at V and 2 bases at J; junction bases unmatched: 17. The CDR3 loop spans 17 amino acids. In DNA, the CDR3 is TGCAGTGCCGATCTACTTGGGGGACAGGGTACGGCCTACGAGCAGTACTTC. The encoded protein is CSADLLGGQGTAYEQYF.

CDR3 nucleotide sequence: TGTGCCAGCAGCTTAGGGGTGGCTGGAAACACCATATATTTT. Protein: CASSLGVAGNTIYF. This chain joins TRBV7-6 and TRBJ1-3; D gene unclear. CDR1 is SGHVS, CDR2 FNYEAQ, per germline. Trimming shortened V by 1 base and J by 2 bases, and 6 bases separated the two germline ends. CDR3 length: 14 amino acids.

This clonotype showed up just a few times. The chain carries TRBV7-9 and TRBJ2-2; possible D gene TRBD1, 6 bases. V lost 2 bases and J lost 4, with 14 bases in between. The CDR3 covers 16 residues. CDR1 is SEHNR, CDR2 FQNEAQ, per germline (reference sequence). CDR3 in amino acids: CASSLLPGEITGELFF. CDR3 bases: TGTGCCAGCAGCTTATTACCAGGGGAAATCACCGGGGAGCTGTTTTTT. Full variable domain (outside the CDR3, taken from reference TRBV7-9 and TRBJ2-2): DTGVSQNPRHKITKRGQNVTFRCDPISEHNRLYWYRQTLGQGPEFLTYFQNEAQLEKSRLLSDRFSAERPKGSFSTLEIQRTEQGDSAMYLCASSLLPGEITGELFFGEGSRLTVL.

This clonotype is a singleton in its sample. This sequence joins TRBV6-5 and TRBJ1-3; a weak D match, TRBD1 (5 bases). This CDR3 contains 15 residues. Germline V lookup: CDR1 MNHEY, CDR2 SVGAGI. V gave up 0 bases and J gave up 0 bases, with 6 bases separating them. CDR3 in DNA: TGTGCCAGCAGTTACTCGAGGGGCTCTGGAAACACCATATATTTT. This translates into CASSYSRGSGNTIYF.

V is TRBV6-5 and J is TRBJ1-1; D is perhaps TRBD1 (6 bases). Trimming took off 0 bases at V and 0 bases at J, with 17 bases between the two ends. CDR1 and CDR2 from the germline V gene are MNHEY and SVGAGI. The CDR3 extends over 18 amino acids. Here the CDR3 DNA reads TGTGCCAGCAGTTACTCACCGGGGGGCAGGGGTATGAACACTGAAGCTTTCTTT. This codes for CASSYSPGGRGMNTEAFF.

V gene TRBV7-2 combines with J gene TRBJ2-1; 14 bases fit TRBD2. Germline CDR1 reads SGHTA; CDR2 reads FQGNSA. J was trimmed by 7 bases and V by 1 base; bases with no gene match: 9. The CDR3 length is 18 residues. In DNA, the CDR3 is TGTGCCAGCAGCTTAGGGACTAGCGGGAGGAGGGTGGGTAATGAGCAGTTCTTC. Protein: CASSLGTSGRRVGNEQFF.